The clone carrying this TCR beta chain has at least ten counts. What it binds is unknown. One entry per CDR3 protein, called by TCRdb with MiXCR from the RT-PCR reads. The sample gives more than 150,000 distinct CDR3 sequences, around 9.2% of which show up once; 9.5% to 13% is in the top ten. The record originates from a study of response to subunit inactivated influenza vaccine. Overall study findings and caveats: Authors suggested each seasonal flu vaccination may recruit only limited numbers of new T cells.

From germline, CDR1 is MNHEY and CDR2 SVGAGI. Trimming took off 4 bases at V and 3 bases at J, with 28 bases between the two ends. The CDR3 is 19 residues long. This specimen consisted of non-naive T cells sorted from PBMCs, obtained on the day of vaccination. The origin of this receptor is a man aged 50 or older who received an inactivated influenza vaccine. This chain joins TRBV6-5 and TRBJ2-7, with D perhaps TRBD2 (5 bases). CDR3 region: CASSSFRDGTPRAYYEQYF. Written as DNA, the CDR3 is TGTGCCAGCAGTTCTTTCCGGGATGGCACCCCAAGAGCGTACTACGAGCAGTACTTC.